This T cell receptor (beta chain) was retrieved from a study of cytomegalovirus exposure and HLA in healthy donors. Study-wide background: Around 80 million unique TCRs from HLA-typed donors were held in an early data release.

On this clone itself: What it binds is unknown.

The V gene end was trimmed by 5 bases and the J gene end by 1 base; junction bases not matched to a gene: 8. CDR3 length equals 15 residues. Germline values: CDR1 SGHNT, CDR2 YYREEE (reference sequence). Study findings and constraints: When analyzed later, the rates of TCR association showed variation by HLA locus, with DRB1 the most and HLA-C the fewest. Later analysis found that TCR beta chains associated with HLA were more clonally expanded than other, equally common chains.

This PCR relied on a set of 60 Vbeta primers and 13 Jbeta primers. The repertoire was sequenced with immunoSEQ multiplex PCR; TCRdb's copy has only in-frame clones and lacks some. The data contain about 140,000 clones, approximately 80% of them singletons. Each of the donors was a healthy bone marrow donor. This clonotype was sampled from a man between 18 and 29 years old in good health and CMV-seronegative. The sequencing sample was made of PBMCs. This chain joins TRBV5-4 and TRBJ2-7, with 8 bases matching TRBD1. The CDR3 here is CASSPGQGPSYEQYF. CDR3 DNA sequence: TGTGCCAGCAGTCCCGGACAGGGCCCGTCCTACGAGCAGTACTTC. Together with reference TRBV5-4 and TRBJ2-7, the CDR3 gives the full variable domain: ETGVTQSPTHLIKTRGQQVTLRCSSQSGHNTVSWYQQALGQGPQFIFQYYREEENGRGNFPPRFSGLQFPNYSSELNVNALELDDSALYLCASSPGQGPSYEQYFGPGTRLTVT.